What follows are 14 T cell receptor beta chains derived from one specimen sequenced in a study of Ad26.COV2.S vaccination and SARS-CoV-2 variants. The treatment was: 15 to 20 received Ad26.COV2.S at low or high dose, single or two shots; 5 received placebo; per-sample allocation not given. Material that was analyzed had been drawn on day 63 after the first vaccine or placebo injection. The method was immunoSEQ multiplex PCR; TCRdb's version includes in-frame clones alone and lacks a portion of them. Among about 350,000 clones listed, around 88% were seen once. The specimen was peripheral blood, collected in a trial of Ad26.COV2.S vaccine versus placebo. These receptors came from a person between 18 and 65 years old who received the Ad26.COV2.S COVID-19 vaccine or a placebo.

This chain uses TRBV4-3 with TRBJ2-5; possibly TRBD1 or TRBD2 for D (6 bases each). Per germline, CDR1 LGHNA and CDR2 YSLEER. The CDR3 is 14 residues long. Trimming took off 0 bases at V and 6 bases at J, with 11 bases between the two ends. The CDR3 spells CASSQEPGGKTQYF. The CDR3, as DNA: TGCGCCAGCAGCCAAGAACCCGGGGGCAAGACCCAGTACTTC.

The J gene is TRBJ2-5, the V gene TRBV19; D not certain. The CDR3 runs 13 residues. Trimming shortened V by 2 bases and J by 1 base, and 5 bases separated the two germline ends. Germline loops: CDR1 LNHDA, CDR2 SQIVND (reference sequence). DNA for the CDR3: TGTGCCAGTAGTATAATTAGCCAAGAGACCCAGTACTTC. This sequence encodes CASSIISQETQYF.

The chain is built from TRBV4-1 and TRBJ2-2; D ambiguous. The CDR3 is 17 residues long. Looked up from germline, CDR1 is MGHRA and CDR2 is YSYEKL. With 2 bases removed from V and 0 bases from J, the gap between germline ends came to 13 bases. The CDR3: CASSQPGRLANTGELFF. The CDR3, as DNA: TGCGCCAGCAGCCAACCCGGGCGACTCGCGAACACCGGGGAGCTGTTTTTT.

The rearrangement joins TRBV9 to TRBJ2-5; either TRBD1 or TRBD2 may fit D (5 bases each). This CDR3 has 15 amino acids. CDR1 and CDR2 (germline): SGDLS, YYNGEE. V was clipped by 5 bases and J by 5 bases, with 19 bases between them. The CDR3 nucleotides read TGTGCCAGCAGTGGGGGTTTGGGTCTGAGGGAGACCCAGTACTTC. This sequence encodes CASSGGLGLRETQYF. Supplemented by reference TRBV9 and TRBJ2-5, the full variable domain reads DSGVTQTPKHLITATGQRVTLRCSPRSGDLSVYWYQQSLDQGLQFLIQYYNGEERAKGNILERFSAQQFPDLHSELNLSSLELGDSALYFCASSGGLGLRETQYFGPGTRLLVL.

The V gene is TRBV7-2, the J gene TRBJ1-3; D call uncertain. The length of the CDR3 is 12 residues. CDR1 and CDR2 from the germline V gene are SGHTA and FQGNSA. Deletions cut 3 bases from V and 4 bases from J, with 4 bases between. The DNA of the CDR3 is TGTGCCAGCAGCTTCCGAGGAAACACCATATATTTT. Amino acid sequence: CASSFRGNTIYF.

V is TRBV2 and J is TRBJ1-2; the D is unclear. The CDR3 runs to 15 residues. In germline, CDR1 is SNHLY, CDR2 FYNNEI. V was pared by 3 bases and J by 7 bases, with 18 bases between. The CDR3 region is CASSDVTARLGGYTF. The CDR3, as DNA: TGTGCCAGCAGTGATGTAACAGCGAGACTAGGTGGCTACACCTTC.

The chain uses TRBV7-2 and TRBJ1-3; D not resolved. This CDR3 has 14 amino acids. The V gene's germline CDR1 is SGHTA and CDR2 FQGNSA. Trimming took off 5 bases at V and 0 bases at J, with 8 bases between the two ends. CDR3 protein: CASSPPSSGNTIYF. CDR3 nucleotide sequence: TGTGCCAGCAGCCCCCCGAGCTCTGGAAACACCATATATTTT.

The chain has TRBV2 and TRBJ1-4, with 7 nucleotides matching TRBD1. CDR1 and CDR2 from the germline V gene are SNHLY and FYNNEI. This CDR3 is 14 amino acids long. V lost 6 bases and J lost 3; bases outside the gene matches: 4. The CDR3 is CASRIGTANEKLFF. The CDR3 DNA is TGTGCCAGCAGAATCGGGACAGCTAATGAAAAACTGTTTTTT.

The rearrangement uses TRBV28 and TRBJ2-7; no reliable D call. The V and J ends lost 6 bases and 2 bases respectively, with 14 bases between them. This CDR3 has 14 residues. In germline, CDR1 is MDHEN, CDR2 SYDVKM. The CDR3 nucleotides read TGTGCCAGCAGCCTCGGGCAGGCCACCTACGAGCAGTACTTC. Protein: CASSLGQATYEQYF.

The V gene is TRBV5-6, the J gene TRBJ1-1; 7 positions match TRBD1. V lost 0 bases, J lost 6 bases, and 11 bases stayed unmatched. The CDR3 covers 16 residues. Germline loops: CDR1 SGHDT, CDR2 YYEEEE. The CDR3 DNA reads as TGTGCCAGCAGCTTGGCTTTAGGACAGGTCTGGGCTGAAGCTTTCTTT. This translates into CASSLALGQVWAEAFF.

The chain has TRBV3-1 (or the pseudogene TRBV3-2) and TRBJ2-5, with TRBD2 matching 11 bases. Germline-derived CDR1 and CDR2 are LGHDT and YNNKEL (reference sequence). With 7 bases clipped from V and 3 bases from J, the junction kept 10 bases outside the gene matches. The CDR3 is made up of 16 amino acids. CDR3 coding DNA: TGTGCCAGCACCCTCCTAGCGGGAGGAGTAAAAGAGACCCAGTACTTC. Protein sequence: CASTLLAGGVKETQYF.

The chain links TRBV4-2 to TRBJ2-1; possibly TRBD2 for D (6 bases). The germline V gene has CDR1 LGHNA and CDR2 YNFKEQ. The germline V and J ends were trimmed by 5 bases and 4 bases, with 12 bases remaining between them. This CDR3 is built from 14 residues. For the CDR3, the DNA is TGTGCCAGCAGCGAAACGGGGACTTACAATGAGCAGTTCTTC. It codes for CASSETGTYNEQFF.

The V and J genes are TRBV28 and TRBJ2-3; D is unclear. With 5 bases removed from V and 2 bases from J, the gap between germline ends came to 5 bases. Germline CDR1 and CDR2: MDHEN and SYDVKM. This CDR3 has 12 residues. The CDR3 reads CASSAYTDTQYF. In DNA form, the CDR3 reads TGTGCCAGCAGTGCCTACACAGATACGCAGTATTTT.

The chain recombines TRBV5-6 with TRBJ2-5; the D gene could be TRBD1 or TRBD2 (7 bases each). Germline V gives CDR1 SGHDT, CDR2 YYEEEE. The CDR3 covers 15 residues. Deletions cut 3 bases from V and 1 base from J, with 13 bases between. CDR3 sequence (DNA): TGTGCCAGCAGCTGGGGGGGACAGTTCCAAGAGACCCAGTACTTC. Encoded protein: CASSWGGQFQETQYF.